This T cell receptor (beta chain) was captured in a study of PD-L1 blockade in urothelial cancer. Whole-study context: Bladder-origin urothelial cancer in males described about 85% of the roughly 30 patients. Typically, measured as a median, blood samples had more than 110,000 T cells. Study-wide results and limits: Clonality of blood TCR below the median before treatment predicted better survival.

Comment on this clone: The antigen is unknown.

Germline CDR1 SGHRS, CDR2 YFSETQ. This CDR3 comprises 15 residues. V lost 4 bases to trimming and J lost 5 bases, with 19 bases between them. Profiling relied on immunoSEQ multiplex PCR, and the TCRdb table lists in-frame clones only, not all of them. The sample has some 120,000 clones, approximately 90% seen once; the top ten hold more than 1.5%. Time point noted: peripheral blood 6 weeks after treatment start. The chain has TRBV5-1 and TRBJ2-7; tentatively, D is TRBD1 (6 bases). The TCR originated in a man between 60 and 75 years old with urothelial cancer. The source was PBMCs, collected around atezolizumab (anti-PD-L1) treatment. In DNA, the CDR3 is TGCGCCAGCAGCCAGGGCAGGGGATCTGAGGACGAGCAGTACTTC. It translates to CASSQGRGSEDEQYF.